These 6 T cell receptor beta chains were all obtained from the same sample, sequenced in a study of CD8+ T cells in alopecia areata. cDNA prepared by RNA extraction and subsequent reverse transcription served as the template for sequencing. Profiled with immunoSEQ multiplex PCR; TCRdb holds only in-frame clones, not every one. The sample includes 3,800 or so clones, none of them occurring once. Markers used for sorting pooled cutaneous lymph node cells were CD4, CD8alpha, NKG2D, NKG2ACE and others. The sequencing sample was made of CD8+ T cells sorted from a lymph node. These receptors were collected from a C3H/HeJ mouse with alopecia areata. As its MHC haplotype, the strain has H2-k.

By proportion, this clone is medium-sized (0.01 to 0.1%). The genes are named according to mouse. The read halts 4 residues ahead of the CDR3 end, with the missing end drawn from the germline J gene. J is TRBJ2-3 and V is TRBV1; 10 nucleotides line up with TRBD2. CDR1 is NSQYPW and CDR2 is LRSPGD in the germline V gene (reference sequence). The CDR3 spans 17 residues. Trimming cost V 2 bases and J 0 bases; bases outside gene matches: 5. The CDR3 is CTCSARLGGSSAETLYF. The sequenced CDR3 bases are TGCACCTGCAGTGCAAGACTGGGGGGTTCTAGTGCAGAA.

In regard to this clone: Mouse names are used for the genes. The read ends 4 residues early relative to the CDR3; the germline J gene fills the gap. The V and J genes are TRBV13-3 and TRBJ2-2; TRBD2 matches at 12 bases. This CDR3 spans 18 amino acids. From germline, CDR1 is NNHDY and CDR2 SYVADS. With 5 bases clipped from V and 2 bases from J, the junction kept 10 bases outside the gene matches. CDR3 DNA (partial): TGTGCCAGCAGCGCCTTTGCCGGGACTGGGGGGAACACCGGG. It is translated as CASSAFAGTGGNTG. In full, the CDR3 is CASSAFAGTGGNTGQLYF.

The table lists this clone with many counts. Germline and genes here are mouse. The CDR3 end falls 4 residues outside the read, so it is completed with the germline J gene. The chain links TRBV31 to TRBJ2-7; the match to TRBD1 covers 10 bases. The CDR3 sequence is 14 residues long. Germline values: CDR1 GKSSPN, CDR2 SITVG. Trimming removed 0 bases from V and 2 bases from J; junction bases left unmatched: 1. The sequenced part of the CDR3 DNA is TGTGCCTGGAGTCTAGGGACAGGGGCCTAT. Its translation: CAWSLGTGAY. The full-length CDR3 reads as CAWSLGTGAYEQYF.

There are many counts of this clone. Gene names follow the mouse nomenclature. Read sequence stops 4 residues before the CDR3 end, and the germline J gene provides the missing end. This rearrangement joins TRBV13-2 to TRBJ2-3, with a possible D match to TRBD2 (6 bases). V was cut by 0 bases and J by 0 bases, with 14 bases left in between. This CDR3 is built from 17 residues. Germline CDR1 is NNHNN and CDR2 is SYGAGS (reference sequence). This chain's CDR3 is CASGDARLGSSAETLYF. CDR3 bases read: TGTGCCAGCGGTGATGCGAGGCTGGGGTCTAGTGCAGAA.

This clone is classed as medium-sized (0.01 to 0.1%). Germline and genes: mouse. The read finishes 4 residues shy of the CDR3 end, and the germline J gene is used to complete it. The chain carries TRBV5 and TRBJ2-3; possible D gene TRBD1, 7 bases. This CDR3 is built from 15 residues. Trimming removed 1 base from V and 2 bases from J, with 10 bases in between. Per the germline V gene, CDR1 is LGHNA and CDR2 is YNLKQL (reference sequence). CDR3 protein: CASSQGGGAAETLYF. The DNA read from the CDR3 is TGTGCCAGCAGCCAAGGAGGGGGCGCTGCAGAA.

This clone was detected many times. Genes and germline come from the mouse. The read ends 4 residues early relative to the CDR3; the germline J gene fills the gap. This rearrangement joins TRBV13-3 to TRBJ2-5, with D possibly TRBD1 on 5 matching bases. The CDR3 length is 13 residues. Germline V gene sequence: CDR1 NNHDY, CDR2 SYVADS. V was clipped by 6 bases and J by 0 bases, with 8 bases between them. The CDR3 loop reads CASTTGNQDTQYF. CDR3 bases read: TGTGCCAGCACCACAGGTAACCAAGAC.